This entry describes one TCR beta chain. The conserved phenylalanine or tryptophan normally closing the CDR3 is absent here, so this likely arose from a read error. It is unclear where the CDR3 begins or ends on the DNA, so no DNA is shown, and the CDR3 is as TCRdb lists it. Patients chosen for sequencing had CD8+CD57+ cells that had expanded, as shown by flow cytometry. The data derive from a study of CD8+CD57+ T cells in acquired aplastic anemia. The template for TCR beta VDJ and CDR3 sequence profiling was genomic DNA. TCRdb redid the calling of the reads with MiXCR, one entry per CDR3 protein. The sample yields approximately 250,000 distinct CDR3 sequences, approximately 86% seen once. The TCR sequence derives from a human donor with aplastic anemia. Sequencing used sorted CD4+, CD8+, or CD8+CD57+ T cells (not recorded which) from PBMCs.

CDR3: CATSSRSASETQFLGP. This rearrangement joins TRBV15 to TRBJ2-6; the D call TRBD2 from the table was never checked on the DNA. The germline V gene has CDR1 LNHNV and CDR2 YYDKDF (reference sequence). The CDR3 region is 16 residues in length, termini included.